This TCR beta chain was sequenced during a study of shared clonotypes between healthy human individuals. Study context: A couple of female and three male donors aged 18 to 49 were enrolled. Points from the study as a whole: Memory subsets had estimated richness that was generally smaller than that of naive subsets. The sharing of 4.5% to 5% of naive CD4 clonotypes was seen across a handful of donors. What rarefaction showed was incomplete sorted-subset sequencing despite large depth.

The CDR3 contains 14 residues. Germline lookup yields CDR1 SNHLY and CDR2 FYNNEI. V lost 3 bases to trimming and J lost 5 bases; unmatched junction nucleotides: 2. As concerns this clone: Its antigen is currently unknown.

The table came from immunoSEQ multiplex PCR; TCRdb's copy has only in-frame clones and leaves some out. The data contain some 1,100,000 clones, 78% of them singletons. This sequence was found in a man between 18 and 35 years old in good health. Some clones in this sample may be carry-over from other donors' samples. This chain links TRBV2 with TRBJ2-5; TRBD2 agrees at 11 bases. Sequenced: memory CD4+ T cells from PBMCs. Subset noted: CD45RA-negative fraction. CDR3 protein: CASSESSGRETQYF. CDR3 nucleotides: TGTGCCAGCAGTGAGTCTAGCGGGAGGGAGACCCAGTACTTC.